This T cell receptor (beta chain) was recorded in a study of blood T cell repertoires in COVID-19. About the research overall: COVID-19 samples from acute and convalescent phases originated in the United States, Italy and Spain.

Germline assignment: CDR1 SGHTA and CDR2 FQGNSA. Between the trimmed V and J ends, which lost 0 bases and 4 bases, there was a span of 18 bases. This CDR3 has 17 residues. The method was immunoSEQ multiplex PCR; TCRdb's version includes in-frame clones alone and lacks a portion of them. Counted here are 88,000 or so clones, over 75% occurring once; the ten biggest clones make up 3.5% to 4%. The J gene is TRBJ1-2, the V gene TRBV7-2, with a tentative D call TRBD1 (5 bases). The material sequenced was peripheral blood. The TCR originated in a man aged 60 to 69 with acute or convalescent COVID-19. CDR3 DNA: TGTGCCAGCAGCTTAGCGGTGGCAGGGCGTAACCTCTATGGCTACACCTTC. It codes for CASSLAVAGRNLYGYTF.